A single sample gave rise to the 24 T cell receptor beta chains below, sequenced in a study of shared clonotypes between healthy human individuals. Data came from immunoSEQ multiplex PCR; TCRdb stores just in-frame clones and leaves some out. The sample lists roughly 1,500,000 clones, around 98.5% seen once, with approximately 0.38% in the top ten. Source material: naive CD4+ T cells sorted from blood. Documented subset: CD45RA+ positively selected. These receptors were taken from a man aged 30 to 39 in good health.

The gene calls are TRBV11-2 and TRBJ2-1, with 10 bases identical to TRBD2. Looked up from germline, CDR1 is SGHAT and CDR2 is FQNNGV. With V trimmed by 5 bases and J by 6 bases, 7 bases remained unmatched. The CDR3 contains 15 residues. The CDR3 loop reads CASSQRQREGNEQFF. In DNA form, the CDR3 reads TGTGCCAGCAGCCAACGCCAGCGGGAGGGCAATGAGCAGTTCTTC.

The CDR3 DNA sequence: TGTGCCAGCAGCCGGGACCCCACTAATGAGCAGTTCTTC. This sequence encodes CASSRDPTNEQFF. The V gene is TRBV5-4, the J gene TRBJ2-1; D is perhaps TRBD1 or TRBD2 (5 bases each). V was cut by 4 bases and J by 7 bases, with 12 bases left in between. CDR3 length: 13 amino acids. Germline V gives CDR1 SGHNT, CDR2 YYREEE (reference sequence).

This clone was recorded only once. The rearrangement joins TRBV20-1 to TRBJ1-2, with D uncertain. Trimming shortened V by 2 bases and J by 4 bases, and 5 bases separated the two germline ends. The CDR3 loop spans 11 amino acids. CDR1 and CDR2 (germline): DFQATT, SNEGSKA (reference sequence). The DNA for the CDR3 is TGCAGTGCTAGAACAGTCTATGGCTACACCTTC. Its protein product is CSARTVYGYTF.

As for this clone: This same CDR3 is encoded by further DNA sequences in the sample. The chain joins TRBV6-6 to TRBJ1-1; the D is unclear. Looked up from germline, CDR1 is MNHNY and CDR2 is SVGAGI (reference sequence). The CDR3 sequence is 13 residues long. The V gene lost 2 bases and the J gene lost 0 bases, with 4 bases spanning the gap. The chain's CDR3 is CASSYRLNTEAFF. CDR3 sequence (DNA): TGTGCCAGCAGTTACAGGTTGAACACTGAAGCTTTCTTT.

The rearrangement joins TRBV4-2 to TRBJ1-3; D is uncertain. This CDR3 has 15 amino acids. Trimming took 3 bases from V and 0 from J, leaving 9 bases between them. Looked up from germline, CDR1 is LGHNA and CDR2 is YNFKEQ. CDR3 nucleotide sequence: TGTGCCAGCAGCCAGCGAACCGCCTCTGGAAACACCATATATTTT. The encoded protein is CASSQRTASGNTIYF.

Note on this clone: This sample includes further DNA sequences coding for the same CDR3. J is TRBJ2-7 and V is TRBV18; D uncertain. In germline, CDR1 is KGHSH, CDR2 LQKENI. Trimming left V 0 bases short and J 3 bases short, with 6 bases between. The length of the CDR3 is 13 residues. The CDR3 nucleotides are TGTGCCAGCTCACCACCAGGATACTACGAGCAGTACTTC. Translated: CASSPPGYYEQYF.

The chain carries TRBV23-1 and TRBJ2-7; 8 positions match TRBD2. TRBV23-1 is marked as an open reading frame, function uncertain. Trimming took 7 bases from V and 3 from J; bases not matched to a gene: 14. The CDR3 covers 16 residues. CDR3 bases: TGCGCCAGCAATCACCCCTCGACTAGCGCAGACTACGAGCAGTACTTC. The encoded protein is CASNHPSTSADYEQYF.

V and J are TRBV12-2 and TRBJ2-7. TRBV12-2 is a pseudogene segment. This CDR3 spans 16 amino acids. CDR3 DNA sequence: TGTGCAAGTCGCTCCCCCGAGGGGCCAAAATCCTACGAGCAGTACTTC. Amino acids: CASRSPEGPKSYEQYF.

The CDR3 DNA reads TGCAGTGCTAGCGGAGGGTCTGGCTACACCTTC. Its protein is CSASGGSGYTF. This rearrangement joins TRBV20-1 to TRBJ1-2; no clear D. Deletions cut 3 bases from V and 7 bases from J, with 9 bases between. CDR1 is DFQATT, CDR2 SNEGSKA, per germline (reference sequence). The CDR3 has 11 residues.

This rearrangement joins TRBV5-1 to TRBJ2-7, with 8 positions matching TRBD1. The CDR3 runs 20 residues. The germline gives CDR1 SGHRS, CDR2 YFSETQ. With 4 bases clipped from V and 0 bases from J, the junction kept 21 bases outside the gene matches. The CDR3 DNA is TGCGCCAGCAGCCATCCCCCAGGACAGGGAATGGGCAGGGGCTCCTACGAGCAGTACTTC. Translating gives CASSHPPGQGMGRGSYEQYF.

The chain is built from TRBV15 and TRBJ2-3; 7 bases fit TRBD2. Losses at the gene ends were 3 bases for V and 4 bases for J; bases not matched to a gene: 7. This CDR3 contains 15 residues. The germline CDR1 and CDR2 sequences are LNHNV and YYDKDF (reference sequence). The CDR3 DNA reads as TGTGCCACCAGCAGGCGGGGGAACAGCCCAGATACGCAGTATTTT. Residues: CATSRRGNSPDTQYF.

The chain joins TRBV11-3 to TRBJ2-5, with TRBD2 identical over 11 bases. V trimming: 4 bases; J trimming: 2 bases; junction bases outside the gene matches: 3. The germline V gene has CDR1 SGHNT and CDR2 YENEEA. The CDR3 totals 15 residues. In nucleotides, the CDR3 is TGTGCCAGCAGCTCGGGACTAGCGGTACAAGAGACCCAGTACTTC. Translated: CASSSGLAVQETQYF.

This clone was recorded once. The J gene is TRBJ2-2, the V gene TRBV9; the D gene is possibly TRBD1 (5 bases). V was shortened by 4 bases and J by 6 bases, with 10 bases between the two germline ends. This CDR3 is built from 13 residues. From germline, CDR1 is SGDLS and CDR2 YYNGEE. The CDR3 region is CASSSRGPGELFF. CDR3 DNA: TGTGCCAGCAGCTCAAGGGGCCCCGGGGAGCTGTTTTTT.

The chain joins TRBV5-1 to TRBJ2-7, with TRBD1 as a possible D gene (5 bases). Trimming took 4 bases from V and 3 from J, leaving 26 bases between them. The germline V gene has CDR1 SGHRS and CDR2 YFSETQ. There are 18 residues in the CDR3. This CDR3 is CASSPYASQSTEHYEQYF. DNA of the CDR3: TGCGCCAGCAGCCCCTACGCTTCACAATCGACAGAACACTACGAGCAGTACTTC.

This chain joins TRBV2 and TRBJ2-3; the match to TRBD1 covers 9 bases. CDR1 is SNHLY, CDR2 FYNNEI, per germline. The CDR3 is 15 residues long. The trim removed 6 bases at V and 3 bases at J, leaving 7 bases unmatched. CDR3: CASRFDRGKTDTQYF. In DNA, the CDR3 is TGTGCCAGCAGATTTGACAGGGGGAAGACAGATACGCAGTATTTT. Variable domain in full (rest from reference TRBV2 and TRBJ2-3): EPEVTQTPSHQVTQMGQEVILRCVPISNHLYFYWYRQILGQKVEFLVSFYNNEISEKSEIFDDQFSVERPDGSNFTLKIRSTKLEDSAMYFCASRFDRGKTDTQYFGPGTRLTVL.

The DNA of the CDR3 is TGCGCCAGCAGCTTGGGTTTTGCGGAGGAGCAGTTCTTC. Residues: CASSLGFAEEQFF. J is TRBJ2-1 and V is TRBV5-1; D is uncertain. The CDR3 totals 13 residues. CDR1 SGHRS and CDR2 YFSETQ come from the germline V gene. Trimming removed 0 bases from V and 10 bases from J, with 11 bases in between.

The chain is built from TRBV7-9 and TRBJ2-7, with D possibly TRBD1 on 6 matching bases. CDR3 length equals 14 residues. Germline lookup yields CDR1 SEHNR and CDR2 FQNEAQ (reference sequence). Trimming removed 4 bases at V and 6 bases at J, with 16 bases between. CDR3 nucleotide sequence: TGTGCCAGCAGCTCCTTGGCAGGGGCGCCCGAGCAGTACTTC. Protein sequence: CASSSLAGAPEQYF. Looking up the rest from reference TRBV7-9 and TRBJ2-7 gives the full variable domain: DTGVSQNPRHKITKRGQNVTFRCDPISEHNRLYWYRQTLGQGPEFLTYFQNEAQLEKSRLLSDRFSAERPKGSFSTLEIQRTEQGDSAMYLCASSSLAGAPEQYFGPGTRLTVT.

J is TRBJ1-1 and V is TRBV6-6; D call uncertain. There are 12 residues in the CDR3. Trimming pared 4 bases from V and 7 bases from J, leaving 10 bases between. Germline lookup yields CDR1 MNHNY and CDR2 SVGAGI (reference sequence). CDR3 sequence: CASSLVENEAFF. In DNA form, the CDR3 reads TGTGCCAGCAGTTTGGTGGAGAATGAAGCTTTCTTT.

The chain recombines TRBV5-1 with TRBJ2-5; 8 bases map to TRBD1. This CDR3 is 16 amino acids long. Unmatched junction bases numbered 11, after V lost 3 bases and J lost 4 bases. The germline gives CDR1 SGHRS, CDR2 YFSETQ. CDR3 residues: CASSSGLGQGRETQYF. The DNA for the CDR3 is TGCGCCAGCAGCTCCGGCTTAGGACAGGGTAGAGAGACCCAGTACTTC.

The chain recombines TRBV15 with TRBJ2-5; 7 bases are a match to TRBD1. Germline CDR1 and CDR2: LNHNV and YYDKDF (reference sequence). The CDR3 extends over 15 amino acids. The junction had 12 bases not matched to a gene; V was cut back by 6 bases and J by 5 bases. The CDR3: CATRYHTGDWETQYF. The CDR3 nucleotides are TGTGCCACCAGATATCACACAGGGGATTGGGAGACCCAGTACTTC. Together with reference TRBV15 and TRBJ2-5, the CDR3 gives the full variable domain: DAMVIQNPRYQVTQFGKPVTLSCSQTLNHNVMYWYQQKSSQAPKLLFHYYDKDFNNEADTPDNFQSRRPNTSFCFLDIRSPGLGDTAMYLCATRYHTGDWETQYFGPGTRLLVL.

This rearrangement joins TRBV28 to TRBJ2-7; D possibly corresponds to TRBD1 (5 bases). The germline V gene has CDR1 MDHEN and CDR2 SYDVKM. V lost 7 bases to trimming and J lost 3 bases, with 10 bases between them. This CDR3 has 12 amino acids. DNA of the CDR3: TGTGCCAGCACACCAGGGATCTACGAGCAGTACTTC. Encoded protein: CASTPGIYEQYF.

This chain joins TRBV10-3 and TRBJ2-2; D is unresolved. Trimming shortened V by 3 bases and J by 4 bases, and 6 bases separated the two germline ends. Germline V CDR1 and CDR2: ENHRY, SYGVKD. The CDR3 sequence is 13 residues long. The CDR3 reads CAISEISTGELFF. The CDR3 nucleotides read TGTGCCATCAGTGAAATTAGCACCGGGGAGCTGTTTTTT.

This clone was found once. This chain joins TRBV5-1 and TRBJ2-1; a possible D gene is TRBD2 (6 bases). The CDR3 totals 16 residues. Germline V lookup: CDR1 SGHRS, CDR2 YFSETQ. V lost 1 base and J lost 0, with 11 bases in between. The CDR3 DNA follows: TGCGCCAGCAGCTTGACCTTAGCGGCCTCCTACAATGAGCAGTTCTTC. It specifies CASSLTLAASYNEQFF.

A note on this clone: The sample carries other DNA sequences with the same CDR3. In nucleotides, the CDR3 is TGTGCCAGCAGTTTACAAGGGGACCAGCCCCAGCATTTT. Translating it yields CASSLQGDQPQHF. This chain links TRBV28 with TRBJ1-5; D may be TRBD1 (5 bases). The V end lost 2 bases, the J end lost 7 bases, and 9 bases lay between the germline ends. Germline V lookup: CDR1 MDHEN, CDR2 SYDVKM. There are 13 residues in the CDR3.